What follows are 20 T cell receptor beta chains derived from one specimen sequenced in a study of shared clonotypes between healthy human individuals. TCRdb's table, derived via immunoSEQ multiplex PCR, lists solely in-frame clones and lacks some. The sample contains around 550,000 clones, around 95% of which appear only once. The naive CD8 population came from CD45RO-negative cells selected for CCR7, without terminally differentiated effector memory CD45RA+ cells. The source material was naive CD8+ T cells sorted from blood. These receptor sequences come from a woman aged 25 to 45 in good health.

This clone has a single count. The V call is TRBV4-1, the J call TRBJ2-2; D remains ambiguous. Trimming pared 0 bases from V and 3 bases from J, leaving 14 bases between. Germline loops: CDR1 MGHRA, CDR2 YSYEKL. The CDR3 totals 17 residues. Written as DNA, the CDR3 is TGCGCCAGCAGCCAAGATCCTGGAATAACCTACACCGGGGAGCTGTTTTTT. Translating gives CASSQDPGITYTGELFF.

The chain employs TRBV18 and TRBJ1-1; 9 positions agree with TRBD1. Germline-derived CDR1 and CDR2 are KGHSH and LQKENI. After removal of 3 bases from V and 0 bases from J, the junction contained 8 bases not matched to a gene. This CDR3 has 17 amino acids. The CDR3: CASSPRDRAYMNTEAFF. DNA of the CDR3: TGTGCCAGCTCACCGAGGGACAGGGCTTACATGAACACTGAAGCTTTCTTT.

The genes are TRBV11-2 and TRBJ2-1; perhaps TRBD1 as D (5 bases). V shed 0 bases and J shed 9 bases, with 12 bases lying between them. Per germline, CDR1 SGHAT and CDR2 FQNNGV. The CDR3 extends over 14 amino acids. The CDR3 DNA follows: TGTGCCAGCAGCTTAGATGGGGCGTATAGTGAGCAGTTCTTC. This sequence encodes CASSLDGAYSEQFF.

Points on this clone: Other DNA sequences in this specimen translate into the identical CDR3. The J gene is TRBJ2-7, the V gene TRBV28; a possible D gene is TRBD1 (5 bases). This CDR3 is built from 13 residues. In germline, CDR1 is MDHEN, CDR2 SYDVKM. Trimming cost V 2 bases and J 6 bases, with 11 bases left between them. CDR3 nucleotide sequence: TGTGCCAGCAGTTTACTCCCCCAGGGCGAGCAGTACTTC. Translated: CASSLLPQGEQYF. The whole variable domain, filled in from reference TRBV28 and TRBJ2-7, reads DVKVTQSSRYLVKRTGEKVFLECVQDMDHENMFWYRQDPGLGLRLIYFSYDVKMKEKGDIPEGYSVSREKKERFSLILESASTNQTSMYLCASSLLPQGEQYFGPGTRLTVT.

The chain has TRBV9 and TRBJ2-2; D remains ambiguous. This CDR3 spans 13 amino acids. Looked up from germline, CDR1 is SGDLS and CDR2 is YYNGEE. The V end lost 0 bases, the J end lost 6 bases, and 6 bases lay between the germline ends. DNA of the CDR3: TGTGCCAGCAGCGTAGTGGATTCCGGGGAGCTGTTTTTT. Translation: CASSVVDSGELFF.

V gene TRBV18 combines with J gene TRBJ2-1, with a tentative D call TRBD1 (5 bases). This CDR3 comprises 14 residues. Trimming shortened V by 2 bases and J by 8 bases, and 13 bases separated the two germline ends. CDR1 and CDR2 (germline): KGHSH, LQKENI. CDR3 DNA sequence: TGTGCCAGCTCACCAGGATGGGAAGGGGATGAGCAGTTCTTC. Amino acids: CASSPGWEGDEQFF.

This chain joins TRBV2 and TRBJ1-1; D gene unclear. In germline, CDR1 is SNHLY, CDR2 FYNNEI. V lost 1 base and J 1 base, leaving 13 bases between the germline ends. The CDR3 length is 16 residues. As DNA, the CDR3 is TGTGCCAGCAGTGAAGTGTGGAGAGGAAAGAACACTGAAGCTTTCTTT. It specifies CASSEVWRGKNTEAFF.

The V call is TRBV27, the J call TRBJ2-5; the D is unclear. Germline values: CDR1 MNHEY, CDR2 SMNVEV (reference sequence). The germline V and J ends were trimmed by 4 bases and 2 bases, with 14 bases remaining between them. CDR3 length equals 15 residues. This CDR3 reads CASSSPRQGQETQYF. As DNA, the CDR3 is TGTGCCAGCAGTTCCCCACGTCAAGGGCAAGAGACCCAGTACTTC.

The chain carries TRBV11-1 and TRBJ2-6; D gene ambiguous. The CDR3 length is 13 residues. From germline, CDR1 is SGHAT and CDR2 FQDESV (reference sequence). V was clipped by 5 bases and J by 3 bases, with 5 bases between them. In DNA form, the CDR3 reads TGTGCCAGCAGCGGAGATGGGGCCAACGTCCTGACTTTC. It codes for CASSGDGANVLTF. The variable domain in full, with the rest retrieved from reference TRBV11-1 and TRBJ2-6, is EAEVAQSPRYKITEKSQAVAFWCDPISGHATLYWYRQILGQGPELLVQFQDESVVDDSQLPKDRFSAERLKGVDSTLKIQPAELGDSAMYLCASSGDGANVLTFGAGSRLTVL.

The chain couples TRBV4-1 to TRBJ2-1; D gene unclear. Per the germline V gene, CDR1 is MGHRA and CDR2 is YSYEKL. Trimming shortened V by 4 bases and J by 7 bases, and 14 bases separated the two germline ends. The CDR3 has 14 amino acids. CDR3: CASSPYVGFNEQFF. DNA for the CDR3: TGCGCCAGCAGCCCCTACGTAGGGTTTAATGAGCAGTTCTTC.

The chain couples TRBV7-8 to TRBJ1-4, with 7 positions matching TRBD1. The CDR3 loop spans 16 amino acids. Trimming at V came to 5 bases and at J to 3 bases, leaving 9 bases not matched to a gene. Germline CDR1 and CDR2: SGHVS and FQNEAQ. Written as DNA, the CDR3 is TGTGCCAGCAGCGAAGACAGGGCGGCAGCTAATGAAAAACTGTTTTTT. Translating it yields CASSEDRAAANEKLFF. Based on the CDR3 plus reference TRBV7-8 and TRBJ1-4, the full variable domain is GAGVSQSPRYKVAKRGQDVALRCDPISGHVSLFWYQQALGQGPEFLTYFQNEAQLDKSGLPSDRFFAERPEGSVSTLKIQRTQQEDSAVYLCASSEDRAAANEKLFFGSGTQLSVL.

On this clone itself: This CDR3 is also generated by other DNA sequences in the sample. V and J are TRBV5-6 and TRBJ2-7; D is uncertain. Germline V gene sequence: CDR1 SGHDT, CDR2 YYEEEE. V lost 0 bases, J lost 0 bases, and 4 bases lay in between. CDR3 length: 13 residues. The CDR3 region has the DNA TGTGCCAGCAGCTTGGCCAGCTCCTACGAGCAGTACTTC. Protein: CASSLASSYEQYF.

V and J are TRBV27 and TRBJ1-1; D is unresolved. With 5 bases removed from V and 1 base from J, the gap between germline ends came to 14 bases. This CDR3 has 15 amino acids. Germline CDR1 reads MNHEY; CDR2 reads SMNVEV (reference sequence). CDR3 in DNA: TGTGCCAGCAGTACGTCCGGTGGTGCGAACACTGAAGCTTTCTTT. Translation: CASSTSGGANTEAFF.

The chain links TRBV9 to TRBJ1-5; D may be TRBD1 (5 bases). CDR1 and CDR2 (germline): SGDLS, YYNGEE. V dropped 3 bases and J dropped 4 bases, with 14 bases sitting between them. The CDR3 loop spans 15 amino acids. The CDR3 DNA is TGTGCCAGCAGCGCAGGGACGGCCCAAAATCAGCCCCAGCATTTT. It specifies CASSAGTAQNQPQHF.

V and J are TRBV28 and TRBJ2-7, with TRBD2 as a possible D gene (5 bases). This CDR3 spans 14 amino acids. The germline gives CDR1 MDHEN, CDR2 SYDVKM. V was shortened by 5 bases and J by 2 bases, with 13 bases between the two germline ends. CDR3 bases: TGTGCCAGCAGTCCCAGACTATCCCCCTACGAGCAGTACTTC. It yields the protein CASSPRLSPYEQYF.

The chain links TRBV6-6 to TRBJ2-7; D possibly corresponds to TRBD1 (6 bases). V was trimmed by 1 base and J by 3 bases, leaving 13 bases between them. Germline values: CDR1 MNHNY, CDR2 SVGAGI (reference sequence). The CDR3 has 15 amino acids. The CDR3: CASSYWAGQHYEQYF. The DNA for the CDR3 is TGTGCCAGCAGTTACTGGGCTGGACAGCACTACGAGCAGTACTTC.

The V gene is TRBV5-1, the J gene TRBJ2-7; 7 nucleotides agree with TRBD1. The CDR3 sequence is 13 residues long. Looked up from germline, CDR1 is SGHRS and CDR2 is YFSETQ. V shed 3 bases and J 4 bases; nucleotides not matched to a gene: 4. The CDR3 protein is CASSYGTEYEQYF. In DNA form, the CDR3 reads TGCGCCAGCAGCTACGGGACAGAGTACGAGCAGTACTTC.

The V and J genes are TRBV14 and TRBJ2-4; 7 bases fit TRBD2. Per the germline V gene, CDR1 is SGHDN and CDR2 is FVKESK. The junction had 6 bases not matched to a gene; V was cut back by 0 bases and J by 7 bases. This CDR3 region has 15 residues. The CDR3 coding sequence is TGTGCCAGCAGCCAAGATCTAGCGGTGGGGAACATTCAGTACTTC. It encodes CASSQDLAVGNIQYF.

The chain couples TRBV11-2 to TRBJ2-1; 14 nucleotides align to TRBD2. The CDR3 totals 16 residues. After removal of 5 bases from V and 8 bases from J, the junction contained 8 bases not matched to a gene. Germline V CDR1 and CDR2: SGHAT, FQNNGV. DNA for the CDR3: TGTGCCAGCAGCCTCCGGACTAGCGGGAGGTATGATGAGCAGTTCTTC. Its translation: CASSLRTSGRYDEQFF.

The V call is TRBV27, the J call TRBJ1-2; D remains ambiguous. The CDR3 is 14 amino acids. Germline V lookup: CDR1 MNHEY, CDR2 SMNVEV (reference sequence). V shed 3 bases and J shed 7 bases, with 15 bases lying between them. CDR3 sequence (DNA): TGTGCCAGCAGTTTTAGTTCAGGCATAGCTGGCTACACCTTC. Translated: CASSFSSGIAGYTF.